The 21 T cell receptor beta chains reported below all come from one sample, sequenced in a study of cytomegalovirus exposure and HLA in healthy donors. Primers: 60 Vbeta forward and 13 Jbeta reverse. The assay was immunoSEQ multiplex PCR, and TCRdb's table has in-frame clones only and misses some. The sample has 150,000 to 200,000 clones; 81% are singletons. Material for sequencing was PBMCs. These receptor sequences come from a young man in good health and CMV-seronegative.

The V gene is TRBV29-1, the J gene TRBJ1-1, with TRBD1 matching 8 bases. CDR3 size: 13 residues. The germline gives CDR1 SQVTM, CDR2 ANQGSEA. V lost 6 bases, J lost 4 bases, and 7 bases stayed unmatched. CDR3 residues: CSVYRGGVTEAFF. The CDR3, as DNA: TGCAGCGTCTACAGGGGGGGGGTCACTGAAGCTTTCTTT.

This chain links TRBV30 with TRBJ2-2; 8 nucleotides line up with TRBD1. Germline V gene data show CDR1 as GTSNPN and CDR2 as SVGIG (reference sequence). The length of the CDR3 is 13 residues. V shed 8 bases, J shed 4 bases, and the junction held 6 bases outside the gene matches. CDR3 in amino acids: CAGGQGITGELFF. CDR3 sequence (DNA): TGTGCCGGAGGACAGGGTATCACCGGGGAGCTGTTTTTT.

The chain is built from TRBV9 and TRBJ2-5; 8 bases agree with TRBD2. CDR3 length equals 23 residues. Trimming cost V 1 base and J 2 bases; bases outside gene matches: 28. Looked up from germline, CDR1 is SGDLS and CDR2 is YYNGEE. The CDR3 protein is CASSVTDWRHPDLSGTEQETQYF. DNA for the CDR3: TGTGCCAGCAGCGTAACGGATTGGCGACACCCAGACCTTAGCGGGACGGAGCAAGAGACCCAGTACTTC.

In regard to this clone: At one end the junction does not follow the germline gene, possibly because of a read error. V gene TRBV7-9 combines with J gene TRBJ1-2, with D unclear. This CDR3 is built from 18 residues. CDR1 and CDR2 from the germline V gene are SEHNR and FQNEAQ (reference sequence). CDR3 sequence (DNA): TGTTCCAGCAGCCCTTTTACGGAGATATATTCCCCCGCCTATGGCTACACCTTC. It specifies CSSSPFTEIYSPAYGYTF.

The CDR3: CASSSGLRSTDTQYF. In nucleotides, the CDR3 is TGTGCCAGCAGCAGCGGACTGCGGAGCACAGATACGCAGTATTTT. This chain links TRBV7-2 with TRBJ2-3; the D gene is possibly TRBD2 (5 bases). The CDR3 runs to 15 residues. V lost 5 bases and J lost 0, with 12 bases in between. Germline-derived CDR1 and CDR2 are SGHTA and FQGNSA.

This chain joins TRBV10-3 and TRBJ2-1; 9 bases are shared with TRBD2. There are 16 residues in the CDR3. V was clipped by 0 bases and J by 4 bases; unmatched bases: 4. Looked up from germline, CDR1 is ENHRY and CDR2 is SYGVKD. Written as DNA, the CDR3 is TGTGCCATCAGTGAGTCTCCTAGCGGGGAATACAATGAGCAGTTCTTC. It yields the protein CAISESPSGEYNEQFF.

The V call is TRBV27, the J call TRBJ2-7; 7 positions agree with TRBD2. V was pared by 3 bases and J by 5 bases, with 4 bases of the junction left unmatched. CDR1 is MNHEY, CDR2 SMNVEV, per germline (reference sequence). This CDR3 comprises 13 residues. CDR3 sequence: CASSFLAAHEQYF. DNA of the CDR3: TGTGCCAGCAGTTTCCTAGCGGCCCACGAGCAGTACTTC.

V and J are TRBV7-6 and TRBJ2-1; 11 bases map to TRBD2. CDR1 is SGHVS, CDR2 FNYEAQ, per germline. This CDR3 is built from 16 residues. V trimming: 5 bases; J trimming: 3 bases; junction bases outside the gene matches: 6. DNA of the CDR3: TGTGCCAGCAGCGGGACTAGCGGAACGAACTACAATGAGCAGTTCTTC. Its translation is CASSGTSGTNYNEQFF.

The rearrangement links TRBV11-3 to TRBJ2-5, with 9 nucleotides matching TRBD2. The junction had 10 bases not matched to a gene; V was cut back by 1 base and J by 1 base. The CDR3 is made up of 18 amino acids. CDR1 and CDR2 from the germline V gene are SGHNT and YENEEA. The CDR3 nucleotides are TGTGCCAGCAGCTTAGGTCAAACTAGTAGCGGGAGCCAAGAGACCCAGTACTTC. It is translated as CASSLGQTSSGSQETQYF.

This clone appeared a few times. The J gene is TRBJ2-1, the V gene TRBV6-1; 12 bases agree with TRBD2. The CDR3 covers 15 residues. J was trimmed by 3 bases and V by 6 bases; bases with no gene match: 3. Germline lookup yields CDR1 MNHNS and CDR2 SASEGT. DNA for the CDR3: TGTGCCAGCAGCCTGACTAGCGGGGGCTACAATGAGCAGTTCTTC. It codes for CASSLTSGGYNEQFF.

V usage is TRBV5-1 and J usage is TRBJ1-5; the match to TRBD1 covers 9 bases. The CDR3 loop spans 14 amino acids. The junction had 3 bases not matched to a gene; V was cut back by 4 bases and J by 4 bases. CDR1 is SGHRS and CDR2 is YFSETQ in the germline V gene. The chain's CDR3 is CASSHGTGNQPQHF. DNA of the CDR3: TGCGCCAGCAGCCACGGGACAGGGAATCAGCCCCAGCATTTT.

This chain links TRBV5-4 with TRBJ2-5; TRBD1 agrees at 7 bases. The V segment lost 3 bases and the J segment 4 bases; nucleotides outside the gene matches: 15. The CDR3 has 17 amino acids. Per germline, CDR1 SGHNT and CDR2 YYREEE (reference sequence). CDR3 residues: CASSSLKDRTWGETQYF. Written as DNA, the CDR3 is TGTGCCAGCAGCTCTCTAAAGGACAGGACCTGGGGAGAGACCCAGTACTTC.

The V call is TRBV19, the J call TRBJ2-1; possibly TRBD1 for D (6 bases). The CDR3 extends over 18 amino acids. Trimming left V 7 bases short and J 0 bases short, with 22 bases between. Per germline, CDR1 LNHDA and CDR2 SQIVND (reference sequence). The CDR3 region is CASNGFVGQGSSYNEQFF. DNA for the CDR3: TGTGCCAGTAACGGTTTTGTAGGGCAGGGGAGCTCCTACAATGAGCAGTTCTTC.

The chain combines TRBV4-1 with TRBJ1-1; D gene unclear. Germline-derived CDR1 and CDR2 are MGHRA and YSYEKL. Between the trimmed V and J ends, which lost 2 bases and 2 bases, there was a span of 12 bases. The CDR3 covers 15 residues. The DNA for the CDR3 is TGCGCCAGCAGCCAAATATCCCCCGTCAACACTGAAGCTTTCTTT. As protein: CASSQISPVNTEAFF.

The chain is built from TRBV7-2 and TRBJ2-1; TRBD2 might be the D (6 bases). With 5 bases removed from V and 8 bases from J, the gap between germline ends came to 16 bases. CDR3 length: 14 residues. Germline assignment: CDR1 SGHTA and CDR2 FQGNSA. CDR3 sequence (DNA): TGTGCCAGCAGCCCCATGGAGGGTGGGCATGAGCAGTTCTTC. Translation: CASSPMEGGHEQFF.

The chain employs TRBV30 and TRBJ1-2; TRBD1 matches at 9 bases. The CDR3 runs to 23 residues. V dropped 0 bases and J dropped 3; count of bases not matched to a gene: 29. Germline lookup yields CDR1 GTSNPN and CDR2 SVGIG (reference sequence). CDR3 nucleotides: TGTGCCTGGAGTGTACGGTATACGACCGCACCGGGACAGGGAGAATTTTTCGACTATGGCTACACCTTC. It translates to CAWSVRYTTAPGQGEFFDYGYTF.

J is TRBJ2-1 and V is TRBV2; D uncertain. This CDR3 region has 10 residues. Trimming shortened V by 8 bases and J by 6 bases, and 5 bases separated the two germline ends. Germline values: CDR1 SNHLY, CDR2 FYNNEI. CDR3 region: CASRVNEQFF. The CDR3 DNA sequence: TGTGCCAGCCGGGTCAATGAGCAGTTCTTC.

The genes are TRBV5-4 and TRBJ1-4, with 9 bases identical to TRBD1. J was trimmed by 6 bases and V by 5 bases; bases with no gene match: 8. The CDR3 totals 15 residues. Germline assignment: CDR1 SGHNT and CDR2 YYREEE (reference sequence). CDR3 DNA: TGTGCCAGCAGTTCATTCCGGGACAGGGATGAAAAACTGTTTTTT. It encodes CASSSFRDRDEKLFF.

The chain joins TRBV6-1 to TRBJ2-1, with 8 bases identical to TRBD2. The CDR3 length is 15 residues. V trimming: 4 bases; J trimming: 5 bases; junction bases outside the gene matches: 7. Germline assignment: CDR1 MNHNS and CDR2 SASEGT. The CDR3 sequence is CASSASGGRHNEQFF. As DNA, the CDR3 is TGTGCCAGCAGTGCGAGCGGGGGCCGACACAATGAGCAGTTCTTC.

The chain carries TRBV9 and TRBJ2-5; a weak D match, TRBD1 (5 bases). The CDR3 spans 15 residues. V was pared by 0 bases and J by 1 base, with 10 bases between. The V gene's germline CDR1 is SGDLS and CDR2 YYNGEE. The CDR3 is CASSVGAGIQETQYF. The CDR3 coding sequence is TGTGCCAGCAGCGTAGGAGCAGGGATCCAAGAGACCCAGTACTTC.

This clone has only one observation. This chain connects TRBV7-9 to TRBJ2-4, with D perhaps TRBD1 (6 bases). V lost 4 bases to trimming and J lost 2 bases, with 15 bases between them. In germline, CDR1 is SEHNR, CDR2 FQNEAQ (reference sequence). The CDR3 extends over 16 amino acids. The DNA for the CDR3 is TGTGCCAGCAGCTCAGGCAGGGGCCAAACCAAAAACATTCAGTACTTC. Translating it yields CASSSGRGQTKNIQYF. Full variable domain (rest looked up from reference TRBV7-9 and TRBJ2-4): DTGVSQNPRHKITKRGQNVTFRCDPISEHNRLYWYRQTLGQGPEFLTYFQNEAQLEKSRLLSDRFSAERPKGSFSTLEIQRTEQGDSAMYLCASSSGRGQTKNIQYFGAGTRLSVL.